These 11 T cell receptor beta chains share one sample of origin, sequenced in a study of technical replicates of blood from a handful of donors. Generated by immunoSEQ multiplex PCR, the TCRdb table keeps only in-frame clones and is missing some. The table shows tens of thousands of clones, with around nine tenths occurring only once. Specimen: PBMCs. Receptors were obtained from a human donor in good health. Some clones in this sample may be carry-over from other donors' samples.

The chain combines TRBV7-2 with TRBJ2-3; possibly TRBD1 for D (7 bases). Germline CDR1 reads SGHTA; CDR2 reads FQGNSA. V lost 1 base to trimming and J lost 3 bases, with 17 bases between them. The CDR3 extends over 17 amino acids. The CDR3 DNA is TGTGCCAGCAGCTTAGGAGGAGGGGGCGATTTTACAGATACGCAGTATTTT. It specifies CASSLGGGGDFTDTQYF. Full variable domain (remainder filled in from reference TRBV7-2 and TRBJ2-3): GAGVSQSPSNKVTEKGKDVELRCDPISGHTALYWYRQSLGQGLEFLIYFQGNSAPDKSGLPSDRFSAERTGGSVSTLTIQRTQQEDSAVYLCASSLGGGGDFTDTQYFGPGTRLTVL.

The chain recombines TRBV11-1 with TRBJ2-2, with a weak D call TRBD1 (6 bases). Germline loops: CDR1 SGHAT, CDR2 FQDESV (reference sequence). Trimming left V 4 bases short and J 7 bases short, with 16 bases between. This CDR3 is 15 amino acids long. The CDR3 bases are TGTGCCAGCAGCTCCCGAACAGGGTCGAACGGGGAGCTGTTTTTT. Amino acids: CASSSRTGSNGELFF.

The rearrangement joins TRBV15 to TRBJ1-6; D remains ambiguous. This CDR3 spans 13 amino acids. The ends were cut back, 1 base at V and 10 bases at J, with 8 bases in the middle. Looked up from germline, CDR1 is LNHNV and CDR2 is YYDKDF (reference sequence). The CDR3 spells CATSRAVNSPLHF. The CDR3 DNA is TGTGCCACCAGCAGAGCGGTTAACTCACCCCTCCACTTT.

As regards this clone: This same CDR3 is encoded by further DNA sequences in the sample. This chain joins TRBV7-3 and TRBJ2-2; TRBD2 matches 9 bases. Per germline, CDR1 SGHTA and CDR2 FQGTGA. V was clipped by 1 base and J by 5 bases; unmatched bases: 5. The CDR3 contains 16 residues. The CDR3 is CASSLIAGGGTGELFF. DNA for the CDR3: TGTGCCAGCAGCTTAATCGCGGGAGGGGGGACCGGGGAGCTGTTTTTT. The variable domain in full, with the rest retrieved from reference TRBV7-3 and TRBJ2-2, is GAGVSQTPSNKVTEKGKYVELRCDPISGHTALYWYRQSLGQGPEFLIYFQGTGAADDSGLPNDRFFAVRPEGSVSTLKIQRTERGDSAVYLCASSLIAGGGTGELFFGEGSRLTVL.

The rearrangement joins TRBV4-3 to TRBJ2-4; 13 positions match TRBD2. The CDR3 has 18 amino acids. Germline lookup yields CDR1 LGHNA and CDR2 YSLEER. Unmatched junction bases numbered 8, after V lost 2 bases and J lost 4 bases. The CDR3, as DNA: TGCGCCAGCAGCCAATTTAGACTAGCGGGGGGAGAAAAAAACATTCAGTACTTC. Amino acid sequence: CASSQFRLAGGEKNIQYF.

The CDR3 nucleotides are TGTGCCAGCAGGGAACAGGCCGTCATGAACACTGAAGCTTTCTTT. The encoded protein is CASREQAVMNTEAFF. This chain links TRBV6-1 with TRBJ1-1; tentative D call: TRBD1 (5 bases). The germline gives CDR1 MNHNS, CDR2 SASEGT. Trimming stripped 6 bases from V and 0 bases from J, with 14 bases between. This CDR3 is built from 15 residues.

This clone was detected only once. This chain joins TRBV10-3 and TRBJ2-7; D perhaps matches TRBD1 (5 bases). This CDR3 comprises 14 residues. The germline CDR1 and CDR2 sequences are ENHRY and SYGVKD. With 4 bases removed from V and 5 bases from J, the gap between germline ends came to 15 bases. The CDR3 DNA reads TGTGCCATCAGTGGCTGGGCAGGGCCGCACGAGCAGTACTTC. Translated: CAISGWAGPHEQYF.

V and J are TRBV27 and TRBJ1-2; D unclear. Trimming removed 7 bases at V and 8 bases at J, with 14 bases between. Germline CDR1 and CDR2: MNHEY and SMNVEV (reference sequence). The CDR3 contains 12 residues. In nucleotides, the CDR3 is TGTGCCAGCAAGGAGGACGGGCGCGGCTACACCTTC. Its protein is CASKEDGRGYTF.

V is TRBV6-5 and J is TRBJ2-7; possible D gene TRBD2, 5 bases. The V gene's germline CDR1 is MNHEY and CDR2 SVGAGI. CDR3 length: 14 residues. The V gene lost 2 bases and the J gene lost 6 bases, with 14 bases spanning the gap. CDR3 DNA: TGTGCCAGCAGTTACACCCGAATGGCGGGCGAGCAGTACTTC. Translating gives CASSYTRMAGEQYF.

As regards this clone: This sample includes further DNA sequences coding for the same CDR3. The gene calls are TRBV7-2 and TRBJ2-1; the match to TRBD2 covers 8 bases. This CDR3 spans 14 amino acids. The V gene end was trimmed by 5 bases and the J gene end by 6 bases; junction bases not matched to a gene: 6. Germline assignment: CDR1 SGHTA and CDR2 FQGNSA. The CDR3 DNA follows: TGTGCCAGCAGCCCTGGACTAGCAAGCAATGAGCAGTTCTTC. It yields the protein CASSPGLASNEQFF. Complete variable domain (other parts from reference TRBV7-2 and TRBJ2-1): GAGVSQSPSNKVTEKGKDVELRCDPISGHTALYWYRQSLGQGLEFLIYFQGNSAPDKSGLPSDRFSAERTGGSVSTLTIQRTQQEDSAVYLCASSPGLASNEQFFGPGTRLTVL.

The genes are TRBV19 and TRBJ2-3, with 9 bases matching TRBD2. The J segment lost 2 bases and the V segment lost 4 bases, leaving 4 bases of the junction unmatched. The CDR3 loop spans 15 amino acids. In germline, CDR1 is LNHDA, CDR2 SQIVND (reference sequence). In nucleotides, the CDR3 is TGTGCCAGTAGTAAGAGCGGGGGGTCCACAGATACGCAGTATTTT. Its translation: CASSKSGGSTDTQYF.